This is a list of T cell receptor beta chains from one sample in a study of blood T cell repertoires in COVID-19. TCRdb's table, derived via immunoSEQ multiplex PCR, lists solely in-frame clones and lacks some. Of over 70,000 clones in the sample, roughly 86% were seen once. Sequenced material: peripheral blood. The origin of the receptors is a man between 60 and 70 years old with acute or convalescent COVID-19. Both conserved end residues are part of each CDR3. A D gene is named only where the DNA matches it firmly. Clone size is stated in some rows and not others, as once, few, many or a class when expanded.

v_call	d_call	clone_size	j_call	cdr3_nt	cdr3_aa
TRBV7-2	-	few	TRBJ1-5	TGTGCCAGCAGCTTAGACAGGAATCAGCCCCAGCATTTT	CASSLDRNQPQHF
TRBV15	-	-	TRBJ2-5	TGTGCCACCAGCAGAGATCCGGGGGTGGGGGAGACCCAGTACTTC	CATSRDPGVGETQYF
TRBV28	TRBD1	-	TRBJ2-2	TGTGCCAGCAGTTTAGCCGGGACAGGGACCGGGGAGCTGTTTTTT	CASSLAGTGTGELFF
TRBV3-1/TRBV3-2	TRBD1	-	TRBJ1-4	TGTGCCAGCAGCGAGGGACAGACAAAAAATGAAAAACTGTTTTTT	CASSEGQTKNEKLFF
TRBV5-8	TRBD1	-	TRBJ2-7	TGTGCCAGCAGCTTGCTCGGACAGGGGGACGAGCAGTACTTC	CASSLLGQGDEQYF
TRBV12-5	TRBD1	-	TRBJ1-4	TGTGCTAGTGGGGGCCGGACAGGGCTTAATGAAAAACTGTTTTTT	CASGGRTGLNEKLFF
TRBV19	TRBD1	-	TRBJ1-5	TGTGCCAGTATGGGGGACAGGACCTGGGGAGCCCAGCATTTT	CASMGDRTWGAQHF
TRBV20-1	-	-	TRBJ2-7	TGCAGTGCTACCAGGGCCCACGAGCAGTACTTC	CSATRAHEQYF
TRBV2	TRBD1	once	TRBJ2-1	TGTGCCAGCAGTGTGGGACAGGGCAATGAGCAGTTCTTC	CASSVGQGNEQFF
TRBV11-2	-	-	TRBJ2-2	TGTGCCAGCAGCTTAAGTACGGCGAACACCGGGGAGCTGTTTTTT	CASSLSTANTGELFF
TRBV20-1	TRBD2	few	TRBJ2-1	TGCAGTGCTAGTAGCGGGAGGGACGTCGCTGAGCAGTTCTTC	CSASSGRDVAEQFF
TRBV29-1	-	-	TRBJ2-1	TGCAGCGGCTACTCCTACAATGAGCAGTTCTTC	CSGYSYNEQFF
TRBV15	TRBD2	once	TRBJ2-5	TGTGCCACCAGCTCCGGGAGGGAGACCCAGTACTTC	CATSSGRETQYF
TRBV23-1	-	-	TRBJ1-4	TGCGCCAGCAGTCAATCCAACAGGGCAGACACTAATGAAAAACTGTTTTTT	CASSQSNRADTNEKLFF
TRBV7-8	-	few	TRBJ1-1	TGTGCCAGCAGCTCCCGAGGGTTAGCCAGGCCTGAAGCTTTCTTT	CASSSRGLARPEAFF
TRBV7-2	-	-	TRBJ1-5	TGTGCCAGCAGCTTATTGGAGGGTGAAGGCTATGAGAATCAGCCCCAGCATTTT	CASSLLEGEGYENQPQHF
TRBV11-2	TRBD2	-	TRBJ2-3	TGTGCCAGCAGCCTCTCTGGCGGGAGGGCAGATACGCAGTATTTT	CASSLSGGRADTQYF
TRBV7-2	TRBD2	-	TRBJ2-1	TGTGCCAGCAGCTTACGGACTAGCGGGCCCACGTTCTTC	CASSLRTSGPTFF
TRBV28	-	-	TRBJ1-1	TGTGCCAGCAGTTTTCTGGGAGAGAACACTGAAGCTTTCTTT	CASSFLGENTEAFF
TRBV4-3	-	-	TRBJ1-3	TGCGCCAGCAGCCAAACTACAGGGTATGGAAACACCATATATTTT	CASSQTTGYGNTIYF
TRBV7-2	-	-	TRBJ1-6	TGTGCCAGCAGCTCCAGGGCGGTTTATAATTCACCCCTCCACTTT	CASSSRAVYNSPLHF
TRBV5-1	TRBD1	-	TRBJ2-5	TGCGCCAGCAGCACAGGACAGGGCCAGGAGACCCAGTACTTC	CASSTGQGQETQYF
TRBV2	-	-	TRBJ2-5	TGTGCCAGCAGGCCCACAGGGGGGGGAGAGACCCAGTACTTC	CASRPTGGGETQYF
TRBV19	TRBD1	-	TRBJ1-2	TGTGCCACCGAGCGGGGACAGGGGGGAGATGGCTACACCTTC	CATERGQGGDGYTF
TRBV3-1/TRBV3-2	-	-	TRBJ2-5	TGTGCCAGCAGCCTAGCGAGGGAGACCCAGTACTTC	CASSLARETQYF
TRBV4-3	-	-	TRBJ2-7	TGCGCCAGCAGCCAAGAAACTTCTCCCCTCTACGAGCAGTACTTC	CASSQETSPLYEQYF
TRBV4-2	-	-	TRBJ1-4	TGTGCCAGCAGCCAACTGTCAATATCAGGGACTAATGAAAAACTGTTTTTT	CASSQLSISGTNEKLFF
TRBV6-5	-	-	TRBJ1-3	TGTGCCAGCAGTTACGCAGGGATTGGAAACACCATATATTTT	CASSYAGIGNTIYF